This TCR beta chain was found in a study of cytomegalovirus exposure and HLA in healthy donors (dated by TCRdb to between 2016 and 2019). In terms of the full investigation: In an earlier analysis of about 560 of the donors, 276 Gb of sequence data and 120 million or so unique TCR beta sequences from 180 million or so T cells were reported. Roughly 310 gigabases of sequencing data and 70 million to 100 million unique TCR sequences were included in an early release covering about 620 HLA-typed donors. Of the 300 to 400 genotyped donors, around 81% fell in the genetic ancestry cluster associated with self-reported Caucasian donors. The study aimed to test whether cataloging public T cell receptors could reveal signatures of past pathogen exposure. The study profiled the T cell repertoires of hundreds of subjects by immunosequencing and related them to cytomegalovirus serostatus. Along with the 666-subject first cohort, a separate validation cohort of roughly 110 different subjects was used. High-throughput TCR immunosequencing, statistical association of individual TCRs with disease status, and machine learning were combined to predict cytomegalovirus infection status. A later analysis re-analyzed previously published TCR beta repertoires from 600 to 850 donors and added high-resolution HLA genotyping to study TCR occurrence patterns. The later analysis used no new phenotypic data to find candidate immune exposures, relying instead on TCR beta sequences and their occurrence across donors. To decide whether each TCR beta V gene segment behaved as functional or pseudogenic, an earlier analysis of some 540 of the donors relied on high-throughput TCR beta sequencing. Donor age, sex, ethnicity and CMV serostatus were collected together with the repertoire data. A later genetic analysis took genome-wide SNP genotypes for about 55% of the roughly 700 donors and used that subset as a discovery cohort. Every repertoire in the discovery cohort had been generated on one and the same sequencing platform. Class I and class II HLA loci were covered by the typing at four-digit resolution. The number of typed donors differed by locus: about 620-630 for A, B, C, DRB1 and DQB1; 500 to 550 for DQA1; roughly 600 for DPA1; and around 490 for DPB1. Because of strong linkage in the cohort, roughly five DR-DQ haplotypes were treated as single units for association and clustering. Across approximately 400 genotyped donors of the cohort, an average of approximately 200,000 unique TCR beta nucleotide sequences per donor were sequenced, and around 20% of those sequences were non-productive.

The cohort comprised several hundred healthy bone marrow donors. Cohort members were all nominally healthy when sampled, although unrecorded immune exposures were likely present. The donor tested CMV seronegative, placing the donor among the 350 or so seronegative members of the cohort. Each donor provided a peripheral blood sample, and peripheral blood mononuclear cells were used for TCR beta sequencing. The Qiagen DNeasy Blood Extraction Kit was used to extract genomic DNA from the blood cell samples. In the case of this clone: Its antigen remains unidentified. Base-call qualities are not available, and no considerably larger clone is one nucleotide away.

What the study reported, not specific to this receptor: CMV serostatus was the only immune exposure information available for the cohort. HLA typing was unavailable for some donors at each locus, so association tests used only the typed subset. A later genetic analysis associated a missense DCLRE1C variant with V-gene and J-gene trimming of TCR beta chains, and an independent cohort replicated the association. An earlier analysis of around 500 of the donors showed that most TCR beta V segments appeared in productive rearrangements either about 87% or about 30% of the time, which broadly matched IMGT annotations. In a later analysis, over 15,000 TCR beta sequences were associated with specific HLA alleles at a false discovery rate of 0.05. In the study, about 150 TCR beta chains were listed as associated with cytomegalovirus. The authors suggested that the approach could potentially be extended to other disease states and immunological phenotypes. Some IMGT-functional V segments, including TRBV6-2 and TRBV6-3, could not be distinguished by the 87-base-pair reads and were therefore excluded. The classifier was reported to diagnose cytomegalovirus status with high specificity and sensitivity in both the original and validation cohorts. Correlated functional status among segregating V segments might reflect linkage disequilibrium, but an unknown experimental factor could not be ruled out. A few of the identified cytomegalovirus-associated TCR beta chains were confirmed in vitro to be specific for cytomegalovirus antigens. The presence/absence analyses assumed that sequencing depth was roughly uniform across donors, and that assumption may not be true. A later analysis found that most CMV-associated TCR beta chains appeared HLA-restricted, with HLA associations seemingly driven largely by CMV exposure. A cluster of highly shared sequence variants was judged likely to be a technical artifact of the sequencing pipeline. This cohort had only TCR beta chains sequenced, and the lack of alpha or paired-chain data limited which features could be detected. Most TCR sequences were observed very rarely across donors, whereas some public TCRs were present in many individuals. According to a later genetic analysis, donors in an Asian-associated ancestry cluster had fewer N-insertions in productive TCRs than the approximately 630-donor mean. Strong co-occurrence of HLA alleles, especially DR and DQ, made assigning TCR associations to individual alleles difficult. Because counts were too low, about 18 rarely observed V segments, including chromosome 9 orphons, were excluded from the earlier analysis of some 590 of the donors. In a later analysis, several top co-occurrence clusters were reported to appear linked to parvovirus B19, influenza, CMV and Epstein-Barr virus. A further reported finding was that TCR beta sequences accurately predicted the HLA-A and HLA-B alleles for most subjects in the first cohort. According to a later analysis, TCR association rates differed among HLA loci, with DRB1 alleles showing the most associated TCRs and HLA-C alleles showing the fewest. In a later analysis, HLA-associated TCR beta chains showed more clonal expansion and lower generation probabilities than non-associated chains that were equally common.

Based on the germline V gene (reference sequence), the CDR1 and CDR2 sequences are LNHDA and SQIVND. The CDR3, from cysteine to phenylalanine, totals 15 residues. Only the CDR3 part of the read is kept: 45 bases, read in frame from the first base. V loses 3 bases of germline sequence and J loses 2 bases, and the interval between the two ends is 13 bases. Receptor libraries were prepared by the immunoSEQ multiplex PCR assay. For the multiplex PCR, a mixture combining 60 forward primers for TCR Vbeta segments and 13 reverse primers for TCR Jbeta segments was used. A multiplex PCR assay on genomic DNA amplified the CDR3 region of rearranged TCR beta genes. Amplified TCR beta libraries were sequenced as 87-base-pair reads on the Illumina HiSeq System. Per the authors' processing: Across the 640 or so repertoires, a later analysis counted around 80 million unique TCR beta chains, around 11 million of which were shared by at least two donors. Raw reads were error-corrected and collapsed into unique sequences by a nearest-neighbor algorithm in which closely related sequences were merged to remove PCR and sequencing errors. V, D and J gene segments were assigned by aligning CDR3 sequences to IMGT reference sequences. Each retained sequence needed at least a six-nucleotide match to both a V gene segment and a J gene segment. A rearrangement counted as productive if the CDR3 had no stop codons and remained in frame with V and J, and every other rearrangement counted as non-productive. CDR3 was defined by IMGT convention, running from the second conserved V-encoded cysteine to the conserved J-encoded phenylalanine. The earlier analysis of 450 to 750 of the donors excluded any sequence lacking an unambiguous match to a single V gene segment. In an earlier analysis of about 590 of the donors, a V segment was called functional when productive rearrangements were above 56.7%, and segregating when the standard deviation between donors exceeded 5%. A statistical classification framework was built for diagnosing cytomegalovirus status from the catalog of TCR beta chain sequences. In a later analysis, TCR nucleotide sequences were compared against IMGT/GENE-DB human TR gene sequences so that V and J genes could be assigned. Using the TCRdist pipeline, a later analysis assigned CDR3 sequences along with most-parsimonious VDJ recombination scenarios. In a later analysis, each TCR beta chain was defined by its CDR3 amino acid sequence together with its V-gene family, and reads lacking a unique V-gene family were excluded. To address suspected cross-contamination and a sequencing artifact, a later analysis removed a few hundred highly shared, low-generation-probability nucleotide sequences. For each public chain, a later analysis derived a clonal expansion index from normalized ranks of inferred template counts within each repertoire. In a later analysis, generation probabilities were computed using a VDJ recombination model fitted to out-of-frame rearrangements, and the results were checked against IGoR. Hypergeometric tests were used in a later analysis to score TCR-TCR, TCR-HLA and TCR-CMV co-occurrence, with a repertoire-size bias correction applied to the TCR pairs. A later analysis estimated false discovery rates by permuting HLA or CMV assignments 20 times. In a later analysis, co-occurring TCRs were grouped with DBSCAN, and TCRdist sequence similarity was added when clustering was performed within HLA-allele-positive subsets. For co-occurrence clustering, repertoires with fewer than 30,000 or more than 120,000 public chains were excluded, along with a handful of repertoires with anomalous nucleotide sharing. TCRdb retrieved this table from immuneACCESS and kept in-frame rearrangements only. Not all clones are present; in checked studies, unresolved V genes account for under half, and no reason is known for the remainder. V and J calls and clone size are given by that table; D and trimming were obtained from the DNA. The sample records about 110,000 clones, roughly 69% of which are singletons. The ten biggest clones cover roughly 2.2% of the sample.

The source is a woman in her 30s in good health and CMV-seronegative. Source material: PBMCs. Recombination connected TRBV19 to TRBJ1-1; the D gene identity is not certain. The encoded CDR3 is CASSIGRGINTEAFF. The nucleotides read TGTGCCAGTAGTATCGGTCGGGGAATCAACACTGAAGCTTTCTTT.